Below, 2 T cell receptor beta chains from the same sample are listed, as sequenced in a study of blood T cell repertoires in COVID-19. Some clones are missing from TCRdb's copy, which holds only in-frame ones; the method was immunoSEQ multiplex PCR. The sample lists approximately 470,000 clones; roughly 87% were seen once. Sequencing was carried out using PBMCs or T cells enriched from blood (not recorded which). These receptors all stem from a young woman who had recovered from COVID-19.

This clone occurred a few times. Distinct nucleotide sequences in the sample also encode this CDR3. The chain carries TRBV12-3 or TRBV12-4 and TRBJ1-2; weak D call: TRBD1 (6 bases). V lost 4 bases, J lost 2 bases, and 8 bases lay in between. The CDR3 has 13 residues. In DNA form, the CDR3 reads TGTGCCAGCAGTTCAGGACAGAACTATGGCTACACCTTC. Protein product: CASSSGQNYGYTF.

This rearrangement joins TRBV9 to TRBJ1-1; D call uncertain. V was trimmed by 0 bases and J by 5 bases, leaving 8 bases between them. Germline values: CDR1 SGDLS, CDR2 YYNGEE. The CDR3 has 13 amino acids. The CDR3 loop reads CASSVESWTEAFF. The CDR3 DNA reads as TGTGCCAGCAGCGTAGAGAGCTGGACTGAAGCTTTCTTT.